This T cell receptor beta chain was profiled in a study of regulatory T cells in long-lasting Graves disease. This CDR3 spans 16 amino acids. Germline lookup yields CDR1 SGHAT and CDR2 FQNNGV. V was pared by 4 bases and J by 6 bases, with 7 bases of the junction left unmatched. To make TCR beta libraries, researchers used iRepertoire HTBI primers and Arm-PCR of CDR3 regions. TCRdb fed the multiplex PCR reads into MiXCR, producing one record per CDR3 protein. The sample has some 350,000 distinct CDR3 sequences; roughly 16% are singletons. This clonotype was detected many times. Time point here: newly diagnosed GD, antithyroid drugs for less than 3 months. Preparation of the TCR library used RNA extracted from PBMCs. The same data also went into a second study, on T cells in Graves' hyperthyroidism and ophthalmopathy.

The clonotype originates from a woman younger than 30 with Graves disease. The chain carries TRBV11-2 and TRBJ2-1; 12 positions agree with TRBD2. The specimen was peripheral blood mononuclear cells (PBMCs), collected at new diagnosis, from a patient treated with antithyroid drugs. The CDR3 bases are TGTGCCAGCAGCTCCGGACTAGCGGGACGGGGCAATGAGCAGTTCTTC. Protein sequence: CASSSGLAGRGNEQFF.